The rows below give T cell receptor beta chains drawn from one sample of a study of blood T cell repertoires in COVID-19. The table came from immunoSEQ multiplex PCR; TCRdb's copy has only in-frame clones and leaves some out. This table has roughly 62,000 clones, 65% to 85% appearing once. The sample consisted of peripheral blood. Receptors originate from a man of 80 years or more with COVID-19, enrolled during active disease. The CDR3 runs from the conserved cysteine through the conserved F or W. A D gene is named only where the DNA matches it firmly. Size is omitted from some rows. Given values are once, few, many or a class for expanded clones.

DNA: TGTGCCAGCAGCAGACTCGGGTCGGCCTACGAGCAGTACTTC; CDR3: CASSRLGSAYEQYF; V: TRBV6-5; J: TRBJ2-7; size: .; D: .
DNA: TGTGCCAGCAGCCGTACTCCCTCGGGGGGGCACGAGCAGTACTTC; CDR3: CASSRTPSGGHEQYF; V: TRBV11-2; J: TRBJ2-7; size: .; D: TRBD2
DNA: TGTGCCAGCAGTTCACCGTCCGGCGGGACAGGGGGCAGGAACACTGAAGCTTTCTTT; CDR3: CASSSPSGGTGGRNTEAFF; V: TRBV28; J: TRBJ1-1; size: .; D: TRBD1
DNA: TGTGCCAGCAGTCTACGCACCTATGGCTACACCTTC; CDR3: CASSLRTYGYTF; V: TRBV6-2/TRBV6-3; J: TRBJ1-2; size: .; D: .
DNA: TGTGCCAGCAGCCTCCAGGGGGCCAACTCCTACGAGCAGTACTTC; CDR3: CASSLQGANSYEQYF; V: TRBV11-2; J: TRBJ2-7; size: .; D: TRBD1
DNA: TGTGCCAGCAGCCCTGGCGGGAGTAAGGGGCCCCAGCATTTT; CDR3: CASSPGGSKGPQHF; V: TRBV3-1/TRBV3-2; J: TRBJ1-5; size: .; D: .
DNA: TGTGCCAGCAGCCAATATGACAGGGGGCCTATCTATGGCTACACCTTC; CDR3: CASSQYDRGPIYGYTF; V: TRBV3-1/TRBV3-2; J: TRBJ1-2; size: .; D: TRBD1
DNA: TGTGCCAGCACCCTGACAGGGATGAACACTGAAGCTTTCTTT; CDR3: CASTLTGMNTEAFF; V: TRBV9; J: TRBJ1-1; size: .; D: TRBD1
DNA: TGTGCCAGTAGTCACCTACCGTTGACTACAATTAACTATGGCTACACCTTC; CDR3: CASSHLPLTTINYGYTF; V: TRBV19; J: TRBJ1-2; size: .; D: .
DNA: TGTGCCAGCAGCCCATTGGGGGGAGGGCCGACAGATACGCAGTATTTT; CDR3: CASSPLGGGPTDTQYF; V: TRBV5-6; J: TRBJ2-3; size: .; D: TRBD2
DNA: TGTGCCAGCAGTTCCGCCCGGAGCAGTGAAAAACTGTTTTTT; CDR3: CASSSARSSEKLFF; V: TRBV27; J: TRBJ1-4; size: .; D: .
DNA: TGTGCTAGTGGTTGGGATCGACAGGGGGCCACTGAAGCTTTCTTT; CDR3: CASGWDRQGATEAFF; V: TRBV12-5; J: TRBJ1-1; size: once; D: TRBD1
DNA: TGTGCCAGCAATCCTGACACCGGGGAGCTGTTTTTT; CDR3: CASNPDTGELFF; V: TRBV2; J: TRBJ2-2; size: once; D: .
DNA: TGCAGCGTAACAGGGGTTGAGGGGAGAAACACTGAAGCTTTCTTT; CDR3: CSVTGVEGRNTEAFF; V: TRBV29-1; J: TRBJ1-1; size: .; D: TRBD1
DNA: TGTGCCTGGAGTGAGTTAACGGGAGAGCAGTTCTTC; CDR3: CAWSELTGEQFF; V: TRBV30; J: TRBJ2-1; size: .; D: .
DNA: TGTGCCACCAGAGACAGGAGCAATCAGCCCCAGCATTTT; CDR3: CATRDRSNQPQHF; V: TRBV15; J: TRBJ1-5; size: .; D: .
DNA: TGCGCCAGCAGCCGCGGGGCAGCGTCCCAAGAGACCCAGTACTTC; CDR3: CASSRGAASQETQYF; V: TRBV5-1; J: TRBJ2-5; size: .; D: .
DNA: TGTGCCAGCAGCTCCCGCGTGGAGGGGACTGAAGCTTTCTTT; CDR3: CASSSRVEGTEAFF; V: TRBV9; J: TRBJ1-1; size: few; D: .
DNA: TGCGCCAGCAGCTTGGGGGTGGGGCCGGGCACTGAAGCTTTCTTT; CDR3: CASSLGVGPGTEAFF; V: TRBV5-1; J: TRBJ1-1; size: .; D: .
DNA: TGTGCAAGTCGCCACATAATGGACAGGGACTGCAATCAGCCCCAGCATTTT; CDR3: CASRHIMDRDCNQPQHF; V: TRBV12-2; J: TRBJ1-5; size: .; D: .
DNA: TGTGCCAGTAGTACCCCGGGAACCTATAGCAATCAGCCCCAGCATTTT; CDR3: CASSTPGTYSNQPQHF; V: TRBV19; J: TRBJ1-5; size: .; D: .
DNA: TGTGCCAGCAGATTCCTTCAGGGGACTGAAGCTTTCTTT; CDR3: CASRFLQGTEAFF; V: TRBV27; J: TRBJ1-1; size: .; D: .
DNA: TGTGCCAGCAGTTACTCGAGGGAACACTCGACTGAAGCTTTCTTT; CDR3: CASSYSREHSTEAFF; V: TRBV6-5; J: TRBJ1-1; size: .; D: .
DNA: TGTGCCAGCAGCTTGGGACTAGCGGGGCAAGAGACCCAGTACTTC; CDR3: CASSLGLAGQETQYF; V: TRBV5-4; J: TRBJ2-5; size: .; D: TRBD2
DNA: TGTGCCAGCAGCGTGACAGGGGGCTCCGGTCAGCCCCAGCATTTT; CDR3: CASSVTGGSGQPQHF; V: TRBV11-2; J: TRBJ1-5; size: .; D: TRBD1
DNA: TGTGCCAGCAGTTTGGGTACGGCGCGGGTGGCTAACTATGGCTACACCTTC; CDR3: CASSLGTARVANYGYTF; V: TRBV28; J: TRBJ1-2; size: .; D: .
DNA: TGTGCCAGCAGCCTTGGACAGGGGGCCACTGAAGCTTTCTTT; CDR3: CASSLGQGATEAFF; V: TRBV5-6; J: TRBJ1-1; size: .; D: TRBD1
DNA: TGTGCCAGCAGCCAAGAACAGGGAAGAAGGGGTGGCTACACCTTC; CDR3: CASSQEQGRRGGYTF; V: TRBV14; J: TRBJ1-2; size: .; D: .
DNA: TGTGCCACCGAGGACAGCTTAACAGATACGCAGTATTTT; CDR3: CATEDSLTDTQYF; V: TRBV24-1; J: TRBJ2-3; size: .; D: .
DNA: TGTGCCAGCAGCTTACGCGAAGGGACAGAGGGTAACGAGCAGTACTTC; CDR3: CASSLREGTEGNEQYF; V: TRBV7-9; J: TRBJ2-7; size: .; D: TRBD1
DNA: TGTGCCATCACCAGCGGCAACACCGGGGAGCTGTTTTTT; CDR3: CAITSGNTGELFF; V: TRBV10-3; J: TRBJ2-2; size: .; D: .
DNA: TGTGCCAGCGCGCCTAGTAGGGACTCCGGAAACACCATATATTTT; CDR3: CASAPSRDSGNTIYF; V: TRBV6-5; J: TRBJ1-3; size: .; D: .
DNA: TGTGCCAGCAGCCCCCAAACACACTCTGGAAACACCATATATTTT; CDR3: CASSPQTHSGNTIYF; V: TRBV13; J: TRBJ1-3; size: .; D: .
DNA: TGTGCCAGCTCTCCCGGGGGGGGGCAGGACACTGAAGCTTTCTTT; CDR3: CASSPGGGQDTEAFF; V: TRBV18; J: TRBJ1-1; size: once; D: .
DNA: TGTGCCAGCAGTGAAAGTAAGGCAGGCGGGGTTGGCTACACCTTC; CDR3: CASSESKAGGVGYTF; V: TRBV25-1; J: TRBJ1-2; size: .; D: .
DNA: TGTGCCAGCCAGGGACAGGGCACTGGAAACACCATATATTTT; CDR3: CASQGQGTGNTIYF; V: TRBV14; J: TRBJ1-3; size: .; D: TRBD1
DNA: TGTGCCAGCAGCTTAGAAGGGGGCTTTACTGAAAAACTGTTTTTT; CDR3: CASSLEGGFTEKLFF; V: TRBV11-2; J: TRBJ1-4; size: .; D: TRBD1
DNA: TGTGCCTGGAGGCGAATAGACAGAAGGAACACTGAAGCTTTCTTT; CDR3: CAWRRIDRRNTEAFF; V: TRBV30; J: TRBJ1-1; size: .; D: .
DNA: TGCGCCAGCAGCTTGGAACAGCCTCGGTATGGCTACACCTTC; CDR3: CASSLEQPRYGYTF; V: TRBV5-1; J: TRBJ1-2; size: .; D: .
DNA: TGTGCCAGCAGCTTAGTATCCTTCAAAGTGGGGGCCTACACCTTC; CDR3: CASSLVSFKVGAYTF; V: TRBV7-9; J: TRBJ1-2; size: .; D: .
DNA: TGTGCCAGCAGCACTGGACAGGGAGGCAATGAGCAGTTCTTC; CDR3: CASSTGQGGNEQFF; V: TRBV7-3; J: TRBJ2-1; size: .; D: TRBD1
DNA: TGTGCCAGTAGGAACCTAGCGGGAGTCTATGAGCAGTTCTTC; CDR3: CASRNLAGVYEQFF; V: TRBV19; J: TRBJ2-1; size: .; D: TRBD2